The sample holds a few counts of the clone carrying this TCR beta chain. As yet, its antigen is unknown. This record comes from a study of Ad26.COV2.S vaccination and SARS-CoV-2 variants. The study's findings and limits: The TCR-based breadth and depth measures might underestimate overall T cell responses.

Assay used: immunoSEQ multiplex PCR; TCRdb lists only in-frame clones, some missing. The table lists about 350,000 clones, over 75% of them singletons. The sample's treatment: roughly 20 received Ad26.COV2.S at low or high dose, single or two shots; roughly five received placebo; per-sample allocation not given. Collection of the samples took place on day 63 after the first injection of vaccine or placebo. The CDR3 has 15 amino acids. V was cut by 0 bases and J by 0 bases, with 6 bases left in between. The germline CDR1 and CDR2 sequences are SGHRS and YFSETQ. The chain couples TRBV5-1 to TRBJ2-2; D remains unclear. Material: peripheral blood, obtained in a trial of Ad26.COV2.S vaccine versus placebo. The source is a person aged 18-60 years who received the Ad26.COV2.S COVID-19 vaccine or a placebo. The CDR3 loop reads CASSLDGANTGELFF. CDR3 nucleotide sequence: TGCGCCAGCAGCTTGGATGGGGCGAACACCGGGGAGCTGTTTTTT.